This is a list of T cell receptor beta chains from one sample in a study of Graves' ophthalmopathy and Graves' hyperthyroidism. TCRdb called the multiplex PCR reads again in MiXCR, with one record for every CDR3 protein. The data show over a million distinct CDR3 sequences, roughly 35% seen once. Sequenced material: peripheral blood or thyroid tissue (not recorded which). These receptors all stem from an adult man with Graves' hyperthyroidism. CDR3s include the opening cysteine and the closing phenylalanine or tryptophan. Fields, in order: J gene, CDR3 length, clone size, D gene, V gene, CDR3 protein, CDR3 DNA. A D gene is named only where the DNA matches it firmly. Rows give clone size only sometimes, using once, few, many, or a class for an expanded clone.

J gene: TRBJ2-5
CDR3 length: 19
clone size: .
D gene: TRBD2
V gene: TRBV29-1
CDR3 protein: CSVEVWGLGLAAPVETQYF
CDR3 DNA: TGCAGCGTTGAAGTTTGGGGATTAGGACTAGCGGCCCCCGTGGAGACCCAGTACTTC

J gene: TRBJ1-1
CDR3 length: 14
clone size: few
D gene: .
V gene: TRBV27
CDR3 protein: CASSWTWRGAEAFF
CDR3 DNA: TGTGCCAGCAGTTGGACCTGGAGGGGCGCTGAAGCTTTCTTT

J gene: TRBJ2-7
CDR3 length: 15
clone size: .
D gene: .
V gene: TRBV19
CDR3 protein: CASSILGTLSYEQYF
CDR3 DNA: TGTGCCAGTAGTATCCTTGGGACATTATCCTACGAGCAGTACTTC

J gene: TRBJ1-4
CDR3 length: 14
clone size: .
D gene: .
V gene: TRBV5-4
CDR3 protein: CASSYGGRYEKLFF
CDR3 DNA: TGTGCCAGCAGCTACGGAGGGCGGTATGAAAAACTGTTTTTT

J gene: TRBJ2-1
CDR3 length: 14
clone size: .
D gene: .
V gene: TRBV19
CDR3 protein: CASTKRGGYNEQFF
CDR3 DNA: TGTGCCAGTACCAAAAGAGGGGGCTACAATGAGCAGTTCTTC

J gene: TRBJ2-7
CDR3 length: 15
clone size: many
D gene: TRBD2
V gene: TRBV9
CDR3 protein: CASSVHPGGVYEQYF
CDR3 DNA: TGTGCCAGCAGCGTCCACCCGGGGGGGGTCTACGAGCAGTACTTC

J gene: TRBJ1-6
CDR3 length: 15
clone size: .
D gene: .
V gene: TRBV7-9
CDR3 protein: CASSSHRGSGSPLHF
CDR3 DNA: TGTGCCAGCAGCTCTCATAGGGGCAGCGGGTCACCCCTCCACTTT

J gene: TRBJ2-5
CDR3 length: 12
clone size: .
D gene: TRBD1
V gene: TRBV7-2
CDR3 protein: CASETGVDTQYF
CDR3 DNA: TGTGCCAGCGAAACAGGGGTTGATACGCAGTACTTC

J gene: TRBJ1-4
CDR3 length: 15
clone size: many
D gene: TRBD1
V gene: TRBV5-1
CDR3 protein: CASSLPDREDEKLFF
CDR3 DNA: TGCGCCAGCAGCTTGCCGGACAGGGAGGATGAAAAACTGTTTTTT

J gene: TRBJ1-4
CDR3 length: 13
clone size: many
D gene: .
V gene: TRBV29-1
CDR3 protein: CSVRGRFNEKLFF
CDR3 DNA: TGCAGCGTTCGAGGCAGATTTAATGAAAAACTGTTTTTT

J gene: TRBJ2-7
CDR3 length: 13
clone size: few
D gene: TRBD1
V gene: TRBV9
CDR3 protein: CASSSTDRASQYF
CDR3 DNA: TGTGCCAGCAGCTCCACCGACAGGGCAAGCCAGTACTTC

J gene: TRBJ2-7
CDR3 length: 15
clone size: many
D gene: TRBD2
V gene: TRBV7-2
CDR3 protein: CASSRIASGNYEQYF
CDR3 DNA: TGTGCCAGCAGCCGTATTGCTAGCGGGAACTACGAGCAGTACTTC

J gene: TRBJ1-5
CDR3 length: 17
clone size: .
D gene: TRBD1
V gene: TRBV20-1
CDR3 protein: CSARDLRAGGEVEPQHF
CDR3 DNA: TGCAGTGCTAGAGATCTGCGCGCAGGGGGCGAAGTGGAGCCCCAGCATTTT

J gene: TRBJ1-1
CDR3 length: 14
clone size: .
D gene: .
V gene: TRBV20-1
CDR3 protein: CSVVPPTGNTEAFF
CDR3 DNA: TGCAGTGTGGTCCCCCCTACAGGGAACACTGAAGCTTTCTTT

J gene: TRBJ2-2
CDR3 length: 16
clone size: .
D gene: TRBD2
V gene: TRBV28
CDR3 protein: CASRSPGGLGTGELFF
CDR3 DNA: TGTGCCAGCAGGTCTCCGGGGGGGCTCGGAACCGGGGAGCTGTTTTTT

J gene: TRBJ1-2
CDR3 length: 12
clone size: few
D gene: TRBD1
V gene: TRBV2
CDR3 protein: CASTPTGDGYTF
CDR3 DNA: TGTGCCAGCACGCCGACAGGGGATGGCTACACCTTC

J gene: TRBJ2-6
CDR3 length: 10
clone size: .
D gene: .
V gene: TRBV12-3/TRBV12-4
CDR3 protein: CASSADGEAF
CDR3 DNA: TGTGCCAGCAGCGCCGACGGGGAAGCTTTC

J gene: TRBJ2-7
CDR3 length: 13
clone size: few
D gene: .
V gene: TRBV28
CDR3 protein: CASSFLPRDEQYF
CDR3 DNA: TGTGCCAGCAGTTTCCTCCCTAGGGACGAGCAGTACTTC

J gene: TRBJ1-3
CDR3 length: 17
clone size: few
D gene: .
V gene: TRBV6-6
CDR3 protein: CASRYGGQFGSGNTIYF
CDR3 DNA: TGTGCCAGCAGATACGGAGGACAGTTTGGCTCTGGAAACACCATATATTTT

J gene: TRBJ2-7
CDR3 length: 14
clone size: .
D gene: TRBD1
V gene: TRBV5-1
CDR3 protein: CASSSRGQGAEQYF
CDR3 DNA: TGCGCCAGCAGCTCACGGGGACAGGGGGCCGAGCAGTACTTC

J gene: TRBJ2-5
CDR3 length: 13
clone size: many
D gene: .
V gene: TRBV29-1
CDR3 protein: CSVEMRVQETQYF
CDR3 DNA: TGCAGCGTTGAGATGAGGGTCCAAGAGACCCAGTACTTC

J gene: TRBJ1-5
CDR3 length: 15
clone size: .
D gene: .
V gene: TRBV19
CDR3 protein: CASSQQLYSNQPQHF
CDR3 DNA: TGTGCCAGTAGTCAACAGCTCTATAGCAATCAGCCCCAGCATTTT

J gene: TRBJ1-1
CDR3 length: 12
clone size: .
D gene: .
V gene: TRBV29-1
CDR3 protein: CSVKEDAAEAFF
CDR3 DNA: TGCAGCGTTAAGGAGGACGCGGCTGAAGCTTTCTTT

J gene: TRBJ1-4
CDR3 length: 15
clone size: .
D gene: .
V gene: TRBV7-2
CDR3 protein: CASSLEGGPFEKLFF
CDR3 DNA: TGTGCCAGCAGCTTAGAGGGAGGCCCTTTTGAAAAACTGTTTTTT

J gene: TRBJ1-3
CDR3 length: 14
clone size: .
D gene: .
V gene: TRBV9
CDR3 protein: CASSGRQGTYTIYF
CDR3 DNA: TGTGCCAGCAGCGGGCGTCAGGGGACCTACACCATATATTTT

J gene: TRBJ1-2
CDR3 length: 11
clone size: .
D gene: .
V gene: TRBV7-3
CDR3 protein: CASSYADHLIF
CDR3 DNA: TGTGCCAGCAGCTACGCCGACCACCTGATCTTC

J gene: TRBJ2-7
CDR3 length: 14
clone size: few
D gene: .
V gene: TRBV4-1
CDR3 protein: CASSRDTLAYEQYF
CDR3 DNA: TGCGCCAGCAGCCGAGATACGTTGGCCTACGAGCAGTACTTC

J gene: TRBJ1-6
CDR3 length: 15
clone size: .
D gene: TRBD1
V gene: TRBV7-2
CDR3 protein: CASSDTGGTNSPLHF
CDR3 DNA: TGTGCCAGCAGCGACACAGGGGGCACAAATTCACCCCTCCACTTT

J gene: TRBJ1-4
CDR3 length: 14
clone size: few
D gene: .
V gene: TRBV11-2
CDR3 protein: CASSPIRGRGKLFF
CDR3 DNA: TGTGCCAGCAGCCCCATCCGGGGGCGCGGGAAACTGTTTTTT

J gene: TRBJ1-2
CDR3 length: 17
clone size: few
D gene: .
V gene: TRBV5-1
CDR3 protein: CASSLGYRVGSWYGYTF
CDR3 DNA: TGCGCCAGCAGCTTGGGGTACAGGGTTGGCTCTTGGTATGGCTACACCTTC

J gene: TRBJ2-5
CDR3 length: 11
clone size: .
D gene: .
V gene: TRBV19
CDR3 protein: CAGSTQETQYF
CDR3 DNA: TGTGCCGGTAGTACTCAAGAGACCCAGTACTTC

J gene: TRBJ1-1
CDR3 length: 15
clone size: many
D gene: .
V gene: TRBV5-1
CDR3 protein: CASSLADREVDEAFF
CDR3 DNA: TGCGCCAGCAGCTTGGCCGATAGGGAAGTGGATGAAGCTTTCTTT

J gene: TRBJ1-6
CDR3 length: 17
clone size: .
D gene: .
V gene: TRBV5-6
CDR3 protein: CASSFAGATDSGSPLHF
CDR3 DNA: TGTGCCAGCAGCTTTGCGGGGGCTACGGATTCCGGATCACCCCTCCACTTT

J gene: TRBJ2-7
CDR3 length: 14
clone size: .
D gene: TRBD2
V gene: TRBV28
CDR3 protein: CASLSGVIPYEQYF
CDR3 DNA: TGTGCCAGCTTAAGCGGGGTAATCCCCTACGAGCAGTACTTC

J gene: TRBJ1-2
CDR3 length: 13
clone size: many
D gene: .
V gene: TRBV7-9
CDR3 protein: CASSLEVGKDYTF
CDR3 DNA: TGTGCCAGCAGCTTAGAAGTGGGGAAAGACTACACCTTC

J gene: TRBJ1-3
CDR3 length: 16
clone size: many
D gene: .
V gene: TRBV4-1
CDR3 protein: CASSQGARGSGNTIYF
CDR3 DNA: TGCGCCAGCAGCCAAGGTGCTAGGGGCTCTGGAAACACCATATATTTT

J gene: TRBJ2-2
CDR3 length: 13
clone size: .
D gene: TRBD2
V gene: TRBV10-2
CDR3 protein: CASYAGGTGELFF
CDR3 DNA: TGCGCCAGCTACGCGGGAGGCACCGGGGAGCTGTTTTTT

J gene: TRBJ2-3
CDR3 length: 13
clone size: .
D gene: TRBD2
V gene: TRBV10-3
CDR3 protein: CAVGLADTDTQYF
CDR3 DNA: TGTGCCGTAGGACTAGCGGACACAGATACGCAGTATTTT

J gene: TRBJ2-7
CDR3 length: 13
clone size: many
D gene: .
V gene: TRBV2
CDR3 protein: CASKADSSYEQYF
CDR3 DNA: TGTGCCAGCAAGGCGGACTCTTCCTACGAGCAGTACTTC

J gene: TRBJ2-7
CDR3 length: 13
clone size: few
D gene: .
V gene: TRBV12-3/TRBV12-4
CDR3 protein: CASSIYSSYEQYF
CDR3 DNA: TGTGCCAGCAGTATCTACAGTTCCTACGAGCAGTACTTC

J gene: TRBJ2-7
CDR3 length: 15
clone size: few
D gene: .
V gene: TRBV11-2
CDR3 protein: CASSLGSGPSYEQYF
CDR3 DNA: TGTGCCAGCAGCTTAGGAAGCGGACCCAGCTACGAGCAGTACTTC

J gene: TRBJ2-7
CDR3 length: 16
clone size: many
D gene: .
V gene: TRBV5-1
CDR3 protein: CASSFGAGTATTEQYF
CDR3 DNA: .

J gene: TRBJ1-2
CDR3 length: 13
clone size: few
D gene: TRBD1
V gene: TRBV30
CDR3 protein: CAWSGTGNYGYTF
CDR3 DNA: TGTGCCTGGAGTGGGACAGGCAACTATGGCTACACCTTC

J gene: TRBJ2-2
CDR3 length: 15
clone size: .
D gene: .
V gene: TRBV19
CDR3 protein: CASSIIPGPTGELFF
CDR3 DNA: TGTGCCAGTAGTATAATCCCGGGCCCCACCGGGGAGCTGTTTTTT

J gene: TRBJ1-2
CDR3 length: 15
clone size: .
D gene: TRBD1
V gene: TRBV7-2
CDR3 protein: CASSLAPDRPYGYTF
CDR3 DNA: TGTGCCAGCAGCTTAGCGCCGGACAGGCCCTATGGCTACACCTTC

J gene: TRBJ1-6
CDR3 length: 16
clone size: .
D gene: TRBD1
V gene: TRBV7-8
CDR3 protein: CASSQDQDRGSSPLHF
CDR3 DNA: TGTGCCAGCAGCCAAGATCAGGACAGGGGCAGCTCACCCCTCCACTTT

J gene: TRBJ2-6
CDR3 length: 16
clone size: many
D gene: .
V gene: TRBV2
CDR3 protein: CASTLEGGRGANVLTF
CDR3 DNA: TGTGCCAGCACCCTGGAGGGGGGGAGAGGGGCCAACGTCCTGACTTTC

J gene: TRBJ2-5
CDR3 length: 11
clone size: many
D gene: TRBD2
V gene: TRBV12-3/TRBV12-4
CDR3 protein: CASGGRVTQYF
CDR3 DNA: TGTGCCAGCGGGGGGAGGGTGACCCAGTACTTC

J gene: TRBJ2-6
CDR3 length: 20
clone size: .
D gene: TRBD1
V gene: TRBV6-5
CDR3 protein: CASSLPRTGLPFSGANVLTF
CDR3 DNA: TGTGCCAGCAGTCTCCCCCGGACAGGGCTCCCCTTCTCTGGGGCCAACGTCCTGACTTTC

J gene: TRBJ2-5
CDR3 length: 13
clone size: .
D gene: .
V gene: TRBV10-3
CDR3 protein: CAIRETGQETQYF
CDR3 DNA: TGTGCCATCCGAGAAACCGGACAAGAGACCCAGTACTTC

J gene: TRBJ1-3
CDR3 length: 14
clone size: many
D gene: .
V gene: TRBV29-1
CDR3 protein: CSVSDGISGNTIYF
CDR3 DNA: TGCAGCGTTAGCGACGGGATCTCTGGAAACACCATATATTTT

J gene: TRBJ1-4
CDR3 length: 18
clone size: .
D gene: TRBD1
V gene: TRBV28
CDR3 protein: CASLDGDSYLATNEKLFF
CDR3 DNA: TGTGCCAGCCTTGATGGGGACAGCTACCTTGCAACTAATGAAAAACTGTTTTTT

J gene: TRBJ1-6
CDR3 length: 14
clone size: .
D gene: .
V gene: TRBV19
CDR3 protein: CASREGPGNSPLHF
CDR3 DNA: TGTGCCAGTAGAGAAGGGCCGGGTAATTCACCCCTCCACTTT

J gene: TRBJ1-4
CDR3 length: 16
clone size: few
D gene: .
V gene: TRBV4-3
CDR3 protein: CASSLGGYTTNEKLFF
CDR3 DNA: TGCGCCAGCAGCCTGGGGGGATACACAACTAATGAAAAACTGTTTTTT

J gene: TRBJ1-1
CDR3 length: 12
clone size: .
D gene: .
V gene: TRBV29-1
CDR3 protein: CSVEGAFGEAFF
CDR3 DNA: TGCAGCGTTGAAGGGGCGTTTGGTGAAGCTTTCTTT